These 6 T cell receptor beta chains share one sample of origin, sequenced in a study of blood T cell repertoires in COVID-19 (dated by TCRdb to the early 2020s). The method behind the library was the immunoSEQ multiplex PCR assay. The table was pulled from immuneACCESS by TCRdb, which kept in-frame rearrangements only. Such tables lose some clones; where checked, under half of the loss comes from unresolved V genes, and the rest has no known cause. The sample table contains roughly 250,000 clones; only one count was recorded for around 90% of them. The top ten clonotypes cover over 0.65% of the sample. The material sequenced was peripheral blood. Source of these receptors: a man aged 30-40 years with COVID-19, enrolled during active disease.

The rearrangement uses TRBV6-2 or TRBV6-3 and TRBJ2-7; 12 bases agree with TRBD2. The CDR3 contains 16 residues. Trimming removed 4 bases from V and 3 bases from J; junction bases left unmatched: 7. The germline gives CDR1 MNHEY, CDR2 SVGEGT. Here the CDR3 DNA reads TGTGCCAGCAGTTTAGCCGGGACTAGCGGGTTCTACGAGCAGTACTTC. Its protein is CASSLAGTSGFYEQYF.

V is TRBV5-1 and J is TRBJ1-6; D uncertain. The V gene lost 1 base and the J gene lost 8 bases, with 7 bases spanning the gap. Germline V gives CDR1 SGHRS, CDR2 YFSETQ. This CDR3 region has 13 residues. DNA for the CDR3: TGCGCCAGCAGCTTGAGAGAGGATTCACCCCTCCACTTT. It encodes CASSLREDSPLHF.

The chain has TRBV6-5 and TRBJ2-1; no clear D. The CDR3 is 12 amino acids. The V end was cut by 4 bases, the J end by 12 bases, with 13 bases between. Germline loops: CDR1 MNHEY, CDR2 SVGAGI. The CDR3 DNA is TGTGCCAGCAGTTCCCAGACGTCGGGGCAGTTCTTC. Its translation: CASSSQTSGQFF.

This sequence joins TRBV9 and TRBJ1-2, with 10 nucleotides matching TRBD1. The germline gives CDR1 SGDLS, CDR2 YYNGEE. The length of the CDR3 is 13 residues. V gave up 4 bases and J gave up 8 bases; unmatched junction bases: 5. CDR3 in amino acids: CASSSGTGVGYTF. CDR3 DNA: TGTGCCAGCAGCTCCGGGACAGGGGTCGGCTACACCTTC.

The CDR3 bases are TGCGCCAGCAGCCCGGGGGGGCCTTCGCCAGAGCAGTTCTTC. This encodes CASSPGGPSPEQFF. J is TRBJ2-1 and V is TRBV5-1; TRBD2 matches 8 bases. The CDR3 contains 14 residues. CDR1 is SGHRS, CDR2 YFSETQ, per germline. The V gene end was trimmed by 4 bases and the J gene end by 10 bases; junction bases not matched to a gene: 10. Drawing the rest from reference TRBV5-1 and TRBJ2-1, the complete variable domain is KAGVTQTPRYLIKTRGQQVTLSCSPISGHRSVSWYQQTPGQGLQFLFEYFSETQRNKGNFPGRFSGRQFSNSRSEMNVSTLELGDSALYLCASSPGGPSPEQFFGPGTRLTVL.

The chain links TRBV2 to TRBJ2-2, with 8 bases identical to TRBD2. Germline loops: CDR1 SNHLY, CDR2 FYNNEI. The ends lost 7 bases at V and 0 bases at J; junction bases unmatched: 10. The CDR3 has 17 residues. The CDR3, as DNA: TGTGCCAGCACCTCCCGGGGGCGGGGGGCGAACACCGGGGAGCTGTTTTTT. This gives the protein CASTSRGRGANTGELFF.